These 8 T cell receptor beta chains were sequenced from one sample in a study of STAT5B mutations in CD4+ large granular lymphocyte leukemia. Method: immunoSEQ multiplex PCR; TCRdb's copy keeps in-frame clones and lacks some. The sample includes around 30,000 clones, roughly 76% of them seen just once. The source material was CD4+ T cells from blood buffy coats. The receptors here all came from a human donor in good health.

The genes are TRBV18 and TRBJ2-7; 11 positions agree with TRBD1. Germline CDR1 KGHSH, CDR2 LQKENI. The CDR3 loop spans 15 amino acids. The V gene end was trimmed by 3 bases and the J gene end by 4 bases; junction bases not matched to a gene: 5. Here the CDR3 reads CASSPPGQGGYEQYF. The CDR3 nucleotides are TGTGCCAGCTCACCTCCGGGACAGGGGGGTTACGAGCAGTACTTC.

The genes are TRBV9 and TRBJ2-2; 12 bases are shared with TRBD2. Germline CDR1 and CDR2: SGDLS and YYNGEE. Trimming removed 4 bases from V and 1 base from J; junction bases left unmatched: 11. This CDR3 comprises 19 residues. The CDR3 sequence: CASSQRWTSGIRNTGELFF. The CDR3 DNA sequence: TGTGCCAGCAGCCAGAGATGGACTAGCGGGATTAGGAACACCGGGGAGCTGTTTTTT.

CDR3 in DNA: TGTGCCACGAGGAAGGGGAGAGAGGAACTGTTTTTT. As protein: CATRKGREELFF. This chain connects TRBV15 to TRBJ1-4; D might be TRBD1 (5 bases). The CDR3 runs 12 residues. V lost 9 bases and J lost 12, with 17 bases in between. Germline loops: CDR1 LNHNV, CDR2 YYDKDF (reference sequence).

The chain carries TRBV5-4 and TRBJ2-3; D ambiguous. Germline assignment: CDR1 SGHNT and CDR2 YYREEE (reference sequence). V dropped 8 bases and J dropped 2 bases, with 9 bases sitting between them. The CDR3 spans 12 residues. The CDR3 loop is CASSLVTDTQYF. The DNA of the CDR3 is TGTGCCAGTAGTCTGGTCACAGATACGCAGTATTTT. The variable domain in full, with the rest retrieved from reference TRBV5-4 and TRBJ2-3, is ETGVTQSPTHLIKTRGQQVTLRCSSQSGHNTVSWYQQALGQGPQFIFQYYREEENGRGNFPPRFSGLQFPNYSSELNVNALELDDSALYLCASSLVTDTQYFGPGTRLTVL.

The J gene is TRBJ1-1, the V gene TRBV2; the D gene is possibly TRBD1 (5 bases). Trimming removed 8 bases from V and 2 bases from J, with 12 bases in between. This CDR3 comprises 13 residues. Germline V gene lookup returns CDR1 SNHLY and CDR2 FYNNEI. CDR3 DNA: TGTGCCAGCCTCCGGGACCGAAACACTGAAGCTTTCTTT. It translates to CASLRDRNTEAFF.

The J gene is TRBJ1-1, the V gene TRBV27; tentative D call: TRBD1 (6 bases). The CDR3 is made up of 15 amino acids. From germline, CDR1 is MNHEY and CDR2 SMNVEV (reference sequence). V dropped 5 bases and J dropped 5 bases, with 18 bases sitting between them. The CDR3 DNA follows: TGTGCCAGCAGTCGCGGTGGGGGGCGGATGACTGAAGCTTTCTTT. It translates to CASSRGGGRMTEAFF.

This clone was counted a few times. The chain carries TRBV7-9 and TRBJ1-1, with 9 bases lining up with TRBD1. Trimming at V came to 5 bases and at J to 0 bases, leaving 16 bases not matched to a gene. Germline V CDR1 and CDR2: SEHNR, FQNEAQ (reference sequence). The CDR3 runs to 19 residues. The CDR3 reads CASSLTGTGRGFLNTEAFF. In DNA, the CDR3 is TGTGCCAGCAGCCTTACGGGGACAGGGAGAGGTTTTTTGAACACTGAAGCTTTCTTT.

This clone was detected once. This sequence joins TRBV2 and TRBJ1-2, with D unclear. The V gene lost 1 base and the J gene lost 3 bases, with 6 bases spanning the gap. The germline V gene has CDR1 SNHLY and CDR2 FYNNEI. The length of the CDR3 is 13 residues. The CDR3 nucleotides read TGTGCCAGCAGTGAAGATCCGGACTATGGCTACACCTTC. Translated: CASSEDPDYGYTF.